The 19 T cell receptor beta chains below were found in one sample sequenced in a study of shared clonotypes between healthy human individuals. The protocol was immunoSEQ multiplex PCR, while the TCRdb copy is restricted to in-frame clones and leaves out a portion. The sample holds approximately 530,000 clones, roughly 95% seen once. The sequenced sample consisted of naive CD4+ T cells sorted from blood. Noted subset: CD45RA+ positively selected. All receptors derive from a woman aged 25 to 39 in good health.

This chain uses TRBV5-6 with TRBJ2-2; possible D gene TRBD2, 5 bases. The germline V gene has CDR1 SGHDT and CDR2 YYEEEE. This CDR3 comprises 14 residues. Trimming left V 6 bases short and J 3 bases short, with 12 bases between. This CDR3 is CASTQRTHTGELFF. CDR3 sequence (DNA): TGTGCCAGCACCCAAAGGACTCACACCGGGGAGCTGTTTTTT.

The V and J genes are TRBV5-1 and TRBJ2-1, with D possibly matching TRBD2 (6 bases). The CDR3 is 19 amino acids. V was trimmed by 0 bases and J by 3 bases, leaving 22 bases between them. Germline V gives CDR1 SGHRS, CDR2 YFSETQ. CDR3 protein: CASSLAQGSGRDVYNEQFF. Here the CDR3 DNA reads TGCGCCAGCAGCTTGGCACAAGGCTCAGGGCGGGACGTCTACAATGAGCAGTTCTTC.

This sequence joins TRBV5-1 and TRBJ2-3; the match to TRBD1 covers 7 bases. With V trimmed by 4 bases and J by 7 bases, 15 bases remained unmatched. Germline V gene lookup returns CDR1 SGHRS and CDR2 YFSETQ. The CDR3 is made up of 16 amino acids. The CDR3 protein is CASSPRDSTLQNTQYF. DNA for the CDR3: TGCGCCAGCAGCCCCCGGGACAGTACCCTTCAAAATACGCAGTATTTT.

The chain recombines TRBV5-1 with TRBJ2-7; D may match TRBD1 or TRBD2 (5 bases each). The CDR3 runs 14 residues. Germline V gene lookup returns CDR1 SGHRS and CDR2 YFSETQ. V lost 3 bases to trimming and J lost 3 bases, with 13 bases between them. The CDR3 DNA reads TGCGCCAGCAGCTCGGGACGGTCGAACTACGAGCAGTACTTC. Its protein product is CASSSGRSNYEQYF.

V is TRBV5-1 and J is TRBJ2-3; D call uncertain. CDR3 length: 16 amino acids. V was cut by 0 bases and J by 2 bases, with 13 bases left in between. Per germline, CDR1 SGHRS and CDR2 YFSETQ. CDR3 coding DNA: TGCGCCAGCAGCTTGGGCGCTGTTTCACCCACAGATACGCAGTATTTT. Translating it yields CASSLGAVSPTDTQYF.

The chain couples TRBV6-5 to TRBJ1-5; D is perhaps TRBD1 (6 bases). The CDR3 is made up of 15 amino acids. Trimming stripped 4 bases from V and 6 bases from J, with 16 bases between. CDR1 and CDR2 (germline): MNHEY, SVGAGI. The DNA of the CDR3 is TGTGCCAGCAGTTCCCATGCCAGGGGCCCTCAGCCCCAGCATTTT. Protein sequence: CASSSHARGPQPQHF.

The chain links TRBV11-3 to TRBJ2-3; unclear D gene. V gave up 5 bases and J gave up 4 bases, with 7 bases separating them. Germline CDR1 is SGHNT and CDR2 is YENEEA. The CDR3 has 12 amino acids. The CDR3 reads CASSPISDTQYF. Here the CDR3 DNA reads TGTGCCAGCAGCCCCATTTCAGATACGCAGTATTTT.

This clone appeared a single time. The chain employs TRBV7-2 and TRBJ2-1; either TRBD1 or TRBD2 may fit D (5 bases each). Germline V gene lookup returns CDR1 SGHTA and CDR2 FQGNSA. This CDR3 is built from 15 residues. Deletions cut 2 bases from V and 0 bases from J, with 8 bases between. This CDR3 reads CASSLWDHSYNEQFF. The DNA for the CDR3 is TGTGCCAGCAGCTTATGGGACCACTCCTACAATGAGCAGTTCTTC.

V usage is TRBV28 and J usage is TRBJ1-5; unclear D gene. This CDR3 region has 14 residues. Germline V CDR1 and CDR2: MDHEN, SYDVKM. Trimming left V 2 bases short and J 9 bases short, with 14 bases between. The CDR3 sequence: CASSLPSLSGPQHF. CDR3 bases: TGTGCCAGCAGTTTACCCTCTTTGTCGGGGCCCCAGCATTTT.

The rearrangement joins TRBV19 to TRBJ1-3; D gene ambiguous. Germline CDR1 reads LNHDA; CDR2 reads SQIVND (reference sequence). CDR3 length: 16 residues. V dropped 3 bases and J dropped 8 bases, with 20 bases sitting between them. This CDR3 is CASSIPGGILPDTIYF. The CDR3, as DNA: TGTGCCAGTAGTATCCCTGGTGGGATCCTCCCGGACACCATATATTTT. The whole variable domain, remainder taken from reference TRBV19 and TRBJ1-3, is DGGITQSPKYLFRKEGQNVTLSCEQNLNHDAMYWYRQDPGQGLRLIYYSQIVNDFQKGDIAEGYSVSREKKESFPLTVTSAQKNPTAFYLCASSIPGGILPDTIYFGEGSWLTVV.

This chain uses TRBV6-5 with TRBJ2-3, with D possibly called TRBD1 or TRBD2 (5 bases each). Trimming removed 2 bases from V and 7 bases from J, with 19 bases in between. The CDR3 loop spans 16 amino acids. Germline loops: CDR1 MNHEY, CDR2 SVGAGI. The chain's CDR3 is CASSYGGRNPHNTQYF. CDR3 bases: TGTGCCAGCAGTTACGGGGGACGAAACCCCCACAATACGCAGTATTTT.

A word on this clone: Sequence at one end of the junction differs from germline and may be a read error. The rearrangement joins TRBV28 to TRBJ2-7, with 7 positions matching TRBD2. CDR3 length: 12 residues. Germline V gene lookup returns CDR1 MDHEN and CDR2 SYDVKM. CDR3 coding DNA: TGTGCCAGCAGCACACCCCCCAGCGGGGACTCCTTC. This encodes CASSTPPSGDSF.

About this clone: The sample contains more than one DNA sequence encoding this CDR3. The chain carries TRBV29-1 and TRBJ2-5, with D tentatively TRBD2 (6 bases). The V gene's germline CDR1 is SQVTM and CDR2 ANQGSEA. The length of the CDR3 is 12 residues. Trimming shortened V by 3 bases and J by 5 bases, and 10 bases separated the two germline ends. This CDR3 reads CSVEGGGETQYF. The CDR3, as DNA: TGCAGCGTTGAGGGTGGGGGGGAGACCCAGTACTTC.

The V gene is TRBV5-1, the J gene TRBJ2-1; 9 bases are a match to TRBD2. Unmatched junction bases numbered 6, after V lost 1 base and J lost 4 bases. Germline V CDR1 and CDR2: SGHRS, YFSETQ. The CDR3 spans 16 residues. CDR3 protein: CASSLSPSGNYNEQFF. In DNA form, the CDR3 reads TGCGCCAGCAGCTTGAGTCCTAGCGGGAATTACAATGAGCAGTTCTTC. The variable domain in full, completed from reference TRBV5-1 and TRBJ2-1, reads KAGVTQTPRYLIKTRGQQVTLSCSPISGHRSVSWYQQTPGQGLQFLFEYFSETQRNKGNFPGRFSGRQFSNSRSEMNVSTLELGDSALYLCASSLSPSGNYNEQFFGPGTRLTVL.

A single count supports this clone. The V and J genes are TRBV19 and TRBJ2-3; 8 bases match TRBD1. Germline values: CDR1 LNHDA, CDR2 SQIVND (reference sequence). V was pared by 4 bases and J by 4 bases, with 7 bases of the junction left unmatched. The CDR3 length is 15 residues. The CDR3 coding sequence is TGTGCCAGTAGTAAAGGACAGGGAACAGCAGATACGCAGTATTTT. It translates to CASSKGQGTADTQYF.

This chain links TRBV7-9 with TRBJ2-4; no clear D. Trimming shortened V by 0 bases and J by 7 bases, and 7 bases separated the two germline ends. Looked up from germline, CDR1 is SEHNR and CDR2 is FQNEAQ (reference sequence). This CDR3 has 13 amino acids. CDR3 amino acids: CASSLAVRNIQYF. CDR3 bases: TGTGCCAGCAGCTTAGCAGTCAGGAACATTCAGTACTTC.

This chain uses TRBV28 with TRBJ2-7; TRBD1 might be the D (6 bases). V lost 4 bases and J lost 3, with 10 bases in between. CDR1 MDHEN and CDR2 SYDVKM come from the germline V gene. The CDR3 is 13 amino acids. CDR3 sequence reads: CASSSGTLYEQYF. Written as DNA, the CDR3 is TGTGCCAGCAGTTCCGGGACACTCTACGAGCAGTACTTC.

CDR3 in DNA: TGCGCCAGCAGCGCGGACAGGGATATGTTAAGTTCTAATGGCTACACCTTC. Translated: CASSADRDMLSSNGYTF. This sequence joins TRBV5-1 and TRBJ1-2, with 8 bases matching TRBD1. Germline CDR1 is SGHRS and CDR2 is YFSETQ. The J segment lost 6 bases and the V segment lost 4 bases, leaving 17 bases of the junction unmatched. This CDR3 comprises 17 residues.

The J gene is TRBJ1-2, the V gene TRBV28, with a possible D match to TRBD1 (5 bases). The CDR3 extends over 14 amino acids. Trimming took 2 bases from V and 1 from J, leaving 8 bases between them. CDR1 is MDHEN, CDR2 SYDVKM, per germline. CDR3 sequence reads: CASSLGGGNYGYTF. The CDR3, as DNA: TGTGCCAGCAGTTTAGGGGGGGGTAACTATGGCTACACCTTC.